The next 14 T cell receptor beta chains were all read from a single sample in a study of blood T cell repertoires in COVID-19. The table came from immunoSEQ multiplex PCR; TCRdb's copy has only in-frame clones and leaves some out. The table lists around 200,000 clones, around nine tenths of them singletons. The sample taken for sequencing was peripheral blood. These receptors were collected from a man younger than 35 with active or convalescent COVID-19.

The chain uses TRBV3-1 (or the pseudogene TRBV3-2) and TRBJ1-3; unclear D gene. In germline, CDR1 is LGHDT, CDR2 YNNKEL (reference sequence). Trimming pared 0 bases from V and 0 bases from J, leaving 15 bases between. The CDR3 spans 18 residues. The DNA for the CDR3 is TGTGCCAGCAGCCAAGACCCCCCTCCCTCCGGCTCTGGAAACACCATATATTTT. As protein: CASSQDPPPSGSGNTIYF.

The V call is TRBV7-8, the J call TRBJ2-2; a possible D gene is TRBD1 (6 bases). This CDR3 spans 17 amino acids. The germline V gene encodes CDR1 SGHVS and CDR2 FQNEAQ. V lost 0 bases, J lost 5 bases, and 16 bases lay in between. The CDR3 DNA reads as TGTGCCAGCAGCTTAGCGCGTGTGACAGGTTGGACCGGGGAGCTGTTTTTT. Amino acid sequence: CASSLARVTGWTGELFF.

The chain carries TRBV12-5 and TRBJ2-1; possible D gene TRBD2, 6 bases. Germline CDR1 reads LGHNT; CDR2 reads FRNRAP. The CDR3 covers 13 residues. V was shortened by 9 bases and J by 7 bases, with 16 bases between the two germline ends. The CDR3 coding sequence is TGTGCTAGCGTGCCGGGACTTTTGAATGAGCAGTTCTTC. Translated: CASVPGLLNEQFF.

This clone occurred once. The chain uses TRBV5-1 and TRBJ2-5, with D perhaps matching TRBD1 (6 bases). The length of the CDR3 is 15 residues. V was cut by 0 bases and J by 4 bases, with 13 bases left in between. The germline CDR1 and CDR2 sequences are SGHRS and YFSETQ. CDR3 bases: TGCGCCAGCAGCTTGGAGACGACCAGGGGAGAGACCCAGTACTTC. Translation gives CASSLETTRGETQYF.

The chain recombines TRBV6-5 with TRBJ2-4; 9 nucleotides match TRBD1. J gave up 1 base and V 7 bases, and 5 bases lay outside the gene matches. The CDR3 extends over 15 amino acids. CDR1 and CDR2 from the germline V gene are MNHEY and SVGAGI. The CDR3 reads CASIRQGEAKNIQYF. The CDR3 DNA reads TGTGCCAGCATCAGACAGGGGGAGGCCAAAAACATTCAGTACTTC.

The chain employs TRBV6-5 and TRBJ2-7, with 9 bases lining up with TRBD1. The CDR3 covers 14 residues. V lost 6 bases to trimming and J lost 5 bases; unmatched junction nucleotides: 8. Germline CDR1 is MNHEY and CDR2 is SVGAGI. This CDR3 is CASRSGTGLHEQYF. The CDR3 DNA reads as TGTGCCAGCAGATCCGGGACAGGGCTTCACGAGCAGTACTTC.

The rearrangement uses TRBV7-8 and TRBJ2-1; D may be TRBD1 (6 bases). In germline, CDR1 is SGHVS, CDR2 FQNEAQ. CDR3 length equals 14 residues. With 5 bases removed from V and 5 bases from J, the gap between germline ends came to 13 bases. CDR3 nucleotide sequence: TGTGCCAGCAGCCCGTACAGGGCCAACAATGAGCAGTTCTTC. This sequence encodes CASSPYRANNEQFF.

The CDR3: CASSASPTGQGVDTQYF. CDR3 bases: TGTGCCAGCAGCGCAAGCCCAACGGGACAGGGGGTTGATACGCAGTATTTT. The chain joins TRBV9 to TRBJ2-3; TRBD1 matches 11 bases. The CDR3 consists of 17 residues. Losses at the gene ends were 3 bases for V and 6 bases for J; bases not matched to a gene: 12. Germline V gene data show CDR1 as SGDLS and CDR2 as YYNGEE.

This clone was observed a single time. The V call is TRBV4-3, the J call TRBJ2-3, with D possibly matching TRBD2 (5 bases). The CDR3 is made up of 14 amino acids. Deletions cut 1 base from V and 1 base from J, with 6 bases between. The V gene's germline CDR1 is LGHNA and CDR2 YSLEER. CDR3 residues: CASSQVGGTDTQYF. CDR3 nucleotides: TGCGCCAGCAGCCAAGTCGGGGGCACAGATACGCAGTATTTT.

The gene calls are TRBV15 and TRBJ2-5, with TRBD1 identical over 8 bases. With V trimmed by 3 bases and J by 2 bases, 2 bases remained unmatched. Germline V gene lookup returns CDR1 LNHNV and CDR2 YYDKDF (reference sequence). The CDR3 has 14 amino acids. The DNA for the CDR3 is TGTGCCACCAGCAGGACAGGGGAACAAGAGACCCAGTACTTC. Amino acids: CATSRTGEQETQYF.

The chain joins TRBV27 to TRBJ1-4; D might be TRBD1 (6 bases). The V gene's germline CDR1 is MNHEY and CDR2 SMNVEV (reference sequence). The CDR3 loop spans 15 amino acids. V was clipped by 5 bases and J by 8 bases, with 18 bases between them. CDR3 coding DNA: TGTGCCAGCAGTCCATCCCGAGGGGGGGTCGAAAAACTGTTTTTT. It codes for CASSPSRGGVEKLFF.

The gene calls are TRBV7-9 and TRBJ1-2; D is undetermined. The V end was cut by 0 bases, the J end by 8 bases, with 13 bases between. CDR3 length equals 14 residues. Germline V gene lookup returns CDR1 SEHNR and CDR2 FQNEAQ (reference sequence). The CDR3 here is CASSLAALNWGYTF. As DNA, the CDR3 is TGTGCCAGCAGCTTAGCTGCACTAAACTGGGGCTACACCTTC.

In this sample, this clone turned up a few times. The chain recombines TRBV27 with TRBJ1-4, with 7 nucleotides matching TRBD1. V lost 4 bases and J lost 4; bases outside the gene matches: 6. The CDR3 is made up of 15 amino acids. The germline gives CDR1 MNHEY, CDR2 SMNVEV (reference sequence). The CDR3 spells CASSSSYRGNEKLFF. The DNA for the CDR3 is TGTGCCAGCAGTTCCAGCTACAGGGGTAATGAAAAACTGTTTTTT.

V is TRBV7-8 and J is TRBJ1-6; 7 nucleotides align to TRBD1. This CDR3 contains 14 residues. Germline-derived CDR1 and CDR2 are SGHVS and FQNEAQ. Trimming cost V 4 bases and J 10 bases; bases outside gene matches: 7. The CDR3 protein is CASSSRGERSPLHF. Here the CDR3 DNA reads TGTGCCAGCAGCTCCAGGGGGGAGCGATCACCCCTCCACTTT.